Listed below are T cell receptor beta chains from one sample, sequenced in a study of CD8+ T cells in alopecia areata. Using immunoSEQ multiplex PCR, the repertoire was profiled, and TCRdb retains in-frame clones only, with some absent. The sample shows approximately 42,000 clones, about three fifths of them seen only once. This sample comprised CD8+ T cells sorted from blood, obtained at week 4, from a patient treated with tofacitinib. The source is a human donor with alopecia areata. The conserved cysteine and the conserved F or W are not part of the CDR3 here.

V,CDR3
TRBV7-3,ASSLALGNEQF
TRBV9,ASQPGNGANVLT
TRBV6-5,ASSPGGGWLETQY
TRBV25-1,ASEGDGYT
TRBV29-1,SVVEGHGGYT
TRBV29-1,SVPEGGIGGYT
TRBV29-1,SVGKKGAGDTQY
TRBV7-8,ASSLGSATEAF
TRBV29-1,SVEDLGTGDADTQY
TRBV29-1,SVEDLQVSYGYT
TRBV6-5,ASSWRGTTGELF
TRBV5-6,ASISGTSEYTGELF
TRBV6-6,ASSYSGGGYGYT
TRBV30,AWSVPTRDTGELF
TRBV9,ASSVQGIDETQY
TRBV7-9,ASSPSTYEQY
TRBV29-1,SGARIREVNTEAF
TRBV4-1,ASSQDLAYEQY
TRBV27,ASSLGQGDYEQY
TRBV4-1,ASSQPGQWEQY
TRBV5-1,ASSLDGSGNEQF
TRBV30,ACETGVYEQY
TRBV10-2,ASSGTSGSYNEQF
TRBV7-2,ASSYGTGTYEQY
TRBV6-5,ASSSGTSSDEQF
TRBV7-9,ASSQPRASEGYT
TRBV25-1,ASSPAGLQPQH
TRBV30,AWSPGTGNYGYT
TRBV5-6,ASSLALASLGELF
TRBV29-1,SVEGPSESYEQY
TRBV29-1,SVDGLERNNEQF
TRBV6-5,ASSGTSGGANEQF
TRBV13,ASSLEQGNGYT
TRBV2,ASSEGAGNEQF
TRBV29-1,SAGTGTEKLF
TRBV29-1,SVRLAGKQF
TRBV19,ASTPPGSRNQPQH
TRBV30,AWSEGWGSYEQY
TRBV28,ASIGLAGKTDTQY
TRBV29-1,STAGDFGYT
TRBV5-1,ASSLEADTEAF
TRBV6-1,ASSDTPDREETQY